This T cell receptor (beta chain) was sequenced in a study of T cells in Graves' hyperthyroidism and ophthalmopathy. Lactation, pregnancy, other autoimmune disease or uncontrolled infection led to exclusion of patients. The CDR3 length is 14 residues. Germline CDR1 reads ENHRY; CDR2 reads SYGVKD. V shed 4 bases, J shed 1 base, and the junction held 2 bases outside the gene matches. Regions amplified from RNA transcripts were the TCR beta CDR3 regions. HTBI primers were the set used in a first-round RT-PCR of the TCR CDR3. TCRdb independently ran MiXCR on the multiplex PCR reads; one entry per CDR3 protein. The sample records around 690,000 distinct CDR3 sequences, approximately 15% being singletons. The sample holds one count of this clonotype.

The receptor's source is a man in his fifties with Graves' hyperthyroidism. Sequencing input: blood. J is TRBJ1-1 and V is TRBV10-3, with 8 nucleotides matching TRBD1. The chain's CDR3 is CAISVDRENTEAFF. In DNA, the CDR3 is TGTGCCATCAGTGTGGACAGGGAGAACACTGAAGCTTTCTTT.